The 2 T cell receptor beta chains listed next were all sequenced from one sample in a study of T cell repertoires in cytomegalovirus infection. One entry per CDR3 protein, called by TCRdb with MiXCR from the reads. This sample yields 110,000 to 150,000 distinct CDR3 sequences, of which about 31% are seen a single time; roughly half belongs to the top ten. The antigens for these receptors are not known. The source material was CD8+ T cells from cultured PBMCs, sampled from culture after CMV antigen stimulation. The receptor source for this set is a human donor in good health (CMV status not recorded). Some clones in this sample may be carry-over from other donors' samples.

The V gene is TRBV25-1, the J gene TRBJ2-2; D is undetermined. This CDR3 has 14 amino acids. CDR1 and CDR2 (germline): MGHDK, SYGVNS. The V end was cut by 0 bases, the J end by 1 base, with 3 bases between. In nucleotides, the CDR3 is TGTGCCAGCAGTGAATATCTGAACACCGGGGAGCTGTTTTTT. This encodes CASSEYLNTGELFF.

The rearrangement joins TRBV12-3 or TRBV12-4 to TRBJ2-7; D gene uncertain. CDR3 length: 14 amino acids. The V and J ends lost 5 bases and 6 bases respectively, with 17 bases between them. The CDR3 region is CASSNQARQREQYF. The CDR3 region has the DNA TGTGCCAGCAGTAACCAGGCCCGTCAACGCGAGCAGTACTTC.